This TCR beta chain was identified in a study of T cells in Graves' hyperthyroidism and ophthalmopathy. This clonotype was counted ten times or more. The antigen is not known. It was RNA transcripts that yielded the amplified TCR beta CDR3 regions. First-round RT-PCR of the TCR CDR3 relied on the HTBI primer set. TCRdb independently ran MiXCR on the multiplex PCR reads; one entry per CDR3 protein. The sample contains roughly 600,000 distinct CDR3 sequences, roughly 15% of which appear only once. Study-level results: In the blood, most expanded thyroid clonotypes above 0.001 appeared as well.

V lost 8 bases, J lost 3 bases, and 8 bases lay in between. Germline V lookup: CDR1 SQVTM, CDR2 ANQGSEA. The length of the CDR3 is 11 residues. This rearrangement joins TRBV29-1 to TRBJ2-1; D not certain. This receptor was identified in a woman aged 45-60 years with Graves' ophthalmopathy. Sequencing used blood. CDR3 protein: CSQGRYNEQFF. Here the CDR3 DNA reads TGCAGCCAAGGTCGCTACAATGAGCAGTTCTTC.